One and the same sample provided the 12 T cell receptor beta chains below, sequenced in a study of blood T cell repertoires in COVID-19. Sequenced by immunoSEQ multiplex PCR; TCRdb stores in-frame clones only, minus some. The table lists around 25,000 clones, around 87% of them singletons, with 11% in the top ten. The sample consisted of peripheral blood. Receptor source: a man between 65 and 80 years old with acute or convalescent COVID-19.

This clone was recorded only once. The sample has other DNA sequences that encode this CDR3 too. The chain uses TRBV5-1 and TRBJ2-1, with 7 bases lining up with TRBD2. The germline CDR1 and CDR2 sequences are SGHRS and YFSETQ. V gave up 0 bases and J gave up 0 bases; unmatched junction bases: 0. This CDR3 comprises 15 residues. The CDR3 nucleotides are TGCGCCAGCAGCTTGGGCGGGAGCTCCTACAATGAGCAGTTCTTC. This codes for CASSLGGSSYNEQFF.

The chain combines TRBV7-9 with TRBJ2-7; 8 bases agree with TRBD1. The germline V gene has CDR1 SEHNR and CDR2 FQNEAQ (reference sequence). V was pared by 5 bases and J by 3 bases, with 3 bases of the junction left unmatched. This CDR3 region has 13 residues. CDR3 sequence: CASSDRGDYEQYF. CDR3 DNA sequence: TGTGCCAGCAGCGACAGGGGAGACTACGAGCAGTACTTC.

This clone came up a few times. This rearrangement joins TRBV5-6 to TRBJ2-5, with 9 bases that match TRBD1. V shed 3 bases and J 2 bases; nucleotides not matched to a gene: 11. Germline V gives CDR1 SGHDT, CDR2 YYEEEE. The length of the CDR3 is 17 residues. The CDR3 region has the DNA TGTGCCAGCAGCTCCTCCGGGACAGGGCCCGTACAAGAGACCCAGTACTTC. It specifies CASSSSGTGPVQETQYF. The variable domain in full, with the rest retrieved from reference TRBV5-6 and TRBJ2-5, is DAGVTQSPTHLIKTRGQQVTLRCSPKSGHDTVSWYQQALGQGPQFIFQYYEEEERQRGNFPDRFSGHQFPNYSSELNVNALLLGDSALYLCASSSSGTGPVQETQYFGPGTRLLVL.

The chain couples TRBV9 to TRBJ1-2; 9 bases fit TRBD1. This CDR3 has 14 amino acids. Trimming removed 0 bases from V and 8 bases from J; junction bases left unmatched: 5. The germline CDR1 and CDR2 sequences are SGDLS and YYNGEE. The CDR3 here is CASSVGGQGGGYTF. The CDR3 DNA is TGTGCCAGCAGCGTAGGGGGACAGGGCGGCGGCTACACCTTC.

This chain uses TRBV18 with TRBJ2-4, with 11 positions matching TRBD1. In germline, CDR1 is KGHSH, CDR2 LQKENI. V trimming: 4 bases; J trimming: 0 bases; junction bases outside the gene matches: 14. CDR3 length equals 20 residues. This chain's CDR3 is CASSLSTRTGGYLAKNIQYF. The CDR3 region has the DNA TGTGCCAGCTCACTATCCACCAGGACAGGGGGCTATTTAGCCAAAAACATTCAGTACTTC.

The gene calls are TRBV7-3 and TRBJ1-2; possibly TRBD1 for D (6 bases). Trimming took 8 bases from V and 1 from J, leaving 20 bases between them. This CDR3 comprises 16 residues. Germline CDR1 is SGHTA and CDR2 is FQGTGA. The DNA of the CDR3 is TGTGCCAGCTCCACCGATACCGGGACAATTAACTATGGCTACACCTTC. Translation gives CASSTDTGTINYGYTF.

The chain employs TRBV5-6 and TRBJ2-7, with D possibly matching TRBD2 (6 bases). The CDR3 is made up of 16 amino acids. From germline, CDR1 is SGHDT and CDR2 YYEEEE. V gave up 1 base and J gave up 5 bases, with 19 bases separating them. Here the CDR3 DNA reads TGTGCCAGCAGCTTGTTCGGGGGAGCGAGCTTAGACGAGCAGTACTTC. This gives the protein CASSLFGGASLDEQYF. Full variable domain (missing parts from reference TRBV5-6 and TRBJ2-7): DAGVTQSPTHLIKTRGQQVTLRCSPKSGHDTVSWYQQALGQGPQFIFQYYEEEERQRGNFPDRFSGHQFPNYSSELNVNALLLGDSALYLCASSLFGGASLDEQYFGPGTRLTVT.

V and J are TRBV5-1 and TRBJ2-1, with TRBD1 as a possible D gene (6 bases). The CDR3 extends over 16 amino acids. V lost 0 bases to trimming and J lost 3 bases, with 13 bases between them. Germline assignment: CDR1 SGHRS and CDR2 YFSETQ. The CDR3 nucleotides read TGCGCCAGCAGCTTGGAAACAGGGACCCTCTACAATGAGCAGTTCTTC. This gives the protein CASSLETGTLYNEQFF.

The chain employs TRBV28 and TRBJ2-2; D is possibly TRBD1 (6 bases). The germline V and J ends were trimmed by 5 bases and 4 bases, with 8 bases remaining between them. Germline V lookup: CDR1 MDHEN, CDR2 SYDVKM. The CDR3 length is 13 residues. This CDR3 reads CASSGQLTGELFF. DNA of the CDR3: TGTGCCAGCAGTGGACAGCTCACCGGGGAGCTGTTTTTT.

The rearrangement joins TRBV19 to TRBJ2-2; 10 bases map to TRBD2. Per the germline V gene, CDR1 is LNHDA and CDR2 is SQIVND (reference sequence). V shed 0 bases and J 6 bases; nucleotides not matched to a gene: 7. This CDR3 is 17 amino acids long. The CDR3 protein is CASSIDASGRYSGELFF. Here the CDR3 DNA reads TGTGCCAGTAGTATAGATGCTAGCGGGAGATATTCCGGGGAGCTGTTTTTT.

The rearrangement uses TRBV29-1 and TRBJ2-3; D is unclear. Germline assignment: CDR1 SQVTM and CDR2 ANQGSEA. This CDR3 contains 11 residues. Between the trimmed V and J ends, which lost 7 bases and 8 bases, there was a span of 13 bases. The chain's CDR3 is CSAAPAATQYF. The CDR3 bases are TGCAGCGCCGCCCCCGCGGCTACGCAGTATTTT.

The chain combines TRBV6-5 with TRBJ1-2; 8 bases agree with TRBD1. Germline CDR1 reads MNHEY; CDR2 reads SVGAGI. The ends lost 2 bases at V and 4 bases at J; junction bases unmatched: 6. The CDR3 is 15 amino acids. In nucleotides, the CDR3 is TGTGCCAGCAGTTACCACGGACAGGGTGTCTATGGCTACACCTTC. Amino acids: CASSYHGQGVYGYTF.